This TCR beta chain was identified in a study of cytomegalovirus exposure and HLA in healthy donors. Healthy donors of bone marrow made up the group. Sampled while nominally healthy, donors likely had unrecorded immune exposures. In the case of this clone: Its antigen is unidentified.

This CDR3 is 15 amino acids long. CDR1 and CDR2 (germline): KGHSH, LQKENI. V gave up 6 bases and J gave up 4 bases, with 18 bases separating them. A multiplex PCR was run with 60 Vbeta primers and 13 Jbeta primers. Profiling relied on immunoSEQ multiplex PCR, and the TCRdb table lists in-frame clones only, not all of them. Of around 150,000 clones in the sample, 75% to 90% were seen once. Study-wide results and caveats: By a later analysis, the bulk of CMV-associated TCR beta chains appeared HLA-restricted.

The chain recombines TRBV18 with TRBJ1-1; D is possibly TRBD1 (5 bases). The sample consisted of PBMCs. The receptor was isolated from a man younger than 40 in good health and CMV-seronegative. CDR3 in amino acids: CASSPTRRDSTEAFF. CDR3 nucleotide sequence: TGTGCCAGCTCCCCAACCCGCAGGGATTCCACTGAAGCTTTCTTT.